These T cell receptor beta chains were read from a single sample in a study of cytomegalovirus exposure and HLA in healthy donors. Sequencing used immunoSEQ multiplex PCR; TCRdb keeps in-frame clones, though not all of them. The sample yields approximately 110,000 clones, around 70% seen once. The sequenced material came from PBMCs. Source of these receptors: a woman between 40 and 50 years old in good health and CMV-seropositive. Each CDR3 is given with its conserved first and last residue. The D gene is left open where the match is weak. Where a row states a size, it is once, few, many or the class of an expanded clone; other rows omit it.

TRBV19,NA,TRBJ1-6,NA,TGTGCCAGTAGGACCCGACTGGCCGGACCCCTCCACTTT,CASRTRLAGPLHF
TRBV4-2,NA,TRBJ1-2,NA,TGTGCCAGCAGCCCCACCCGAGCCATACGCTATGACTACACCTTC,CASSPTRAIRYDYTF
TRBV5-1,NA,TRBJ2-7,TRBD1,TGCGCCAGCAGCTTTATGACAGGGGAGACCTACGAGCAGTACTTC,CASSFMTGETYEQYF
TRBV6-5,NA,TRBJ1-5,NA,TGTGCCAGCAGTTATAACCCCCATGCGAATCAGCCCCAGCATTTT,CASSYNPHANQPQHF
TRBV4-2,NA,TRBJ1-5,NA,TGTGCCAGCAGCCAAGAGGGGAGCGATCAGCCCCAGCATTTT,CASSQEGSDQPQHF
TRBV14,few,TRBJ2-1,TRBD1,TGTGCCAGCAGCGCCTACAGGGGACCATACAATGAGCAGTTCTTC,CASSAYRGPYNEQFF
TRBV7-9,NA,TRBJ1-2,TRBD1,TGTGCCAGCAGCTTAGACCAGGGGGCAGACTATGGCTACACCTTC,CASSLDQGADYGYTF
TRBV5-4,NA,TRBJ1-2,TRBD1,TGTGCCAGCAGCTCACCCCTGGGACAGGGATTGGCTGGCTACACCTTC,CASSSPLGQGLAGYTF
TRBV13,NA,TRBJ1-1,NA,TGTGCCAGCAGCTTAGGAGGGGCGGGAGAAACTGAAGCTTTCTTT,CASSLGGAGETEAFF
TRBV9,many,TRBJ1-5,NA,TGTGCCAGCAGTACAGCTGATAGCAATCAGCCCCAGCATTTT,CASSTADSNQPQHF
TRBV4-3,NA,TRBJ2-7,TRBD1,TGCGCCAGCAGCCAAGGGACAGGGGAGGGCTACGAGCAGTACTTC,CASSQGTGEGYEQYF
TRBV5-3,few,TRBJ2-7,TRBD2,TGTGCCAGAAGCCAGGGACTAGCGGTGGCGGTTAAGCAGTACTTC,CARSQGLAVAVKQYF
TRBV10-3,few,TRBJ2-7,TRBD1,TGTGCCATCAGTGATAAGACGACAGGGGGACACGAGCAGTACTTC,CAISDKTTGGHEQYF
TRBV7-2,NA,TRBJ1-1,NA,TGCCTCGCGGGTGACGACAGGATTTCGGGTGAAGCTTTCTTT,CLAGDDRISGEAFF
TRBV5-1,NA,TRBJ2-5,NA,TGCGCCAGCAGCTTTGGAGTCCAAGAGACCCAGTACTTC,CASSFGVQETQYF
TRBV7-9,NA,TRBJ2-7,TRBD2,TGTGCCAGCAGCCGTACTAGCGGGGCTTTAGTCTACGAGCAGTACTTC,CASSRTSGALVYEQYF
TRBV7-3,NA,TRBJ1-5,NA,TGTGCCAGCAGCTCGGACAGAGATCAGCCCCAGCATTTT,CASSSDRDQPQHF
TRBV5-1,NA,TRBJ1-3,NA,TGCGCCAGCAGATTAGAGGGCTCTGGAAACACCATATATTTT,CASRLEGSGNTIYF
TRBV4-3,NA,TRBJ1-6,NA,TGCGCCAGCAGCCCCGCGCCAGAACAAGGGGATTCACCCCTCCACTTT,CASSPAPEQGDSPLHF
TRBV7-9,NA,TRBJ2-6,TRBD1,TGTGCCAGCAGCGGCCTGACAGGGAGCTCTGGGGCCAACGTCCTGACTTTC,CASSGLTGSSGANVLTF
TRBV7-6,NA,TRBJ1-1,TRBD1,TGTGCCAGCAGCTTAGAGGCAGGGGGCTCGTTAACTGAAGCTTTCTTT,CASSLEAGGSLTEAFF
TRBV27,NA,TRBJ1-1,TRBD1,TGTGCCAGCGGGGACAGAATGCACACTGAAGCTTTCTTT,CASGDRMHTEAFF
TRBV7-2,few,TRBJ1-1,TRBD1,TGTGCCAGCAGCTTAAGAACAGGGGAGGAAGCTTTCTTT,CASSLRTGEEAFF
TRBV11-3,NA,TRBJ2-6,NA,TGTGCCAGCAGCCCAACAGCTACTGGGGCCAACGTCCTGACTTTC,CASSPTATGANVLTF
TRBV7-2,NA,TRBJ1-5,NA,TGTGCCAGCAGCTTTGCGGGGGAAGGTCAGCCCCAGCATTTT,CASSFAGEGQPQHF
TRBV4-1,NA,TRBJ1-1,NA,TGCGCCAGCAGCCAAGACCTTACAGGGCCCACTGAAGCTTTCTTT,CASSQDLTGPTEAFF
TRBV6-1,once,TRBJ2-6,TRBD1,TGTGCCAGCAGTGTCATACAGGGGACTGGGGCCAACGTCCTGACTTTC,CASSVIQGTGANVLTF
TRBV7-2,few,TRBJ2-1,TRBD1,TGTGCCAGCAGCCTTCCGGAGACAGGGGCTCAGTCATTGGAGCAGTTCTTC,CASSLPETGAQSLEQFF
TRBV2,NA,TRBJ2-3,NA,TGTGCCAGCAGTGAAGCGGTGGTAGGACTCACAGATACGCAGTATTTT,CASSEAVVGLTDTQYF
TRBV18,NA,TRBJ1-1,NA,TGTGCCAGCTCACCAGACAGCGCTGAAGCTTTCTTT,CASSPDSAEAFF
TRBV6-5,NA,TRBJ2-1,TRBD2,TGTGCCAGCAGCCCCTTAACCAGCGGGGACAATGAGCAGTTCTTC,CASSPLTSGDNEQFF
TRBV7-9,NA,TRBJ2-7,NA,TGTGCCAGCAGCTTAACCGACAGAGTCTACGAGCAGTACTTC,CASSLTDRVYEQYF
TRBV5-1,NA,TRBJ2-1,NA,TGCGCCAGCAGCTCCACTTACAATGAGCAGTTCTTC,CASSSTYNEQFF
TRBV7-9,NA,TRBJ1-2,NA,TGTGCCAGCAGCCTGGGGCTCTATGGCTACACCTTC,CASSLGLYGYTF
TRBV4-2,NA,TRBJ2-5,TRBD2,TGTGCCAGCAGCCAAGGGACTAGCGGGGGGGAAGAGACCCAGTACTTC,CASSQGTSGGEETQYF
TRBV29-1,few,TRBJ2-1,TRBD1,TGCAGCGTGAGGGGACAGCAAGTGAATGAGCAGTTCTTC,CSVRGQQVNEQFF
TRBV9,NA,TRBJ2-7,TRBD2,TGTGCCAGCAGCGTAGGCCCGACACTCGGGGGGGCTTACGAGCAGTACTTC,CASSVGPTLGGAYEQYF
TRBV7-3,NA,TRBJ2-3,NA,TGTGCCAGCAGCTCCCTGTCAGATACGCAGTATTTT,CASSSLSDTQYF
TRBV6-5,once,TRBJ1-2,TRBD1,TGTGCCAGCAGTTACTCGGGACAGAAGGTCTTGTCTGGCTACACCTTC,CASSYSGQKVLSGYTF
TRBV6-6,NA,TRBJ1-1,TRBD1,TGTGCCAGCAGTGGTACAGGGGTGGGAATGAACACTGAAGCTTTCTTT,CASSGTGVGMNTEAFF
TRBV14,NA,TRBJ2-2,NA,TGTGCCAGCAGCCAAGACGAACGCAGGGTGACCGGGGAGCTGTTTTTT,CASSQDERRVTGELFF